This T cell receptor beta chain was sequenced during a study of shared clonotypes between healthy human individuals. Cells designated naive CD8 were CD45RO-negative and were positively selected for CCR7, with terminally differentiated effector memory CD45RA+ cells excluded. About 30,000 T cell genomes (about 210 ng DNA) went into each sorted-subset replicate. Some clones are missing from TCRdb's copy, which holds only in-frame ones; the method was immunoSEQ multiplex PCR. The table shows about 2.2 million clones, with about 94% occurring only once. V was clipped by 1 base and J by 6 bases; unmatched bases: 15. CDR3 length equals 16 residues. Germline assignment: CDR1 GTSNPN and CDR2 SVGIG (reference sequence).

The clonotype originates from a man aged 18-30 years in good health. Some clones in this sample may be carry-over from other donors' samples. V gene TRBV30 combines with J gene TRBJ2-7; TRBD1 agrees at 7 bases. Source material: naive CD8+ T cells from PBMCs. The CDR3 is CAWSGWLQGISGEQYF. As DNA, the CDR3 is TGTGCCTGGAGTGGCTGGCTACAGGGGATCAGCGGCGAGCAGTACTTC.